This entry is about one T cell receptor beta chain. Germline V gene data show CDR1 as SGHAT and CDR2 as FQNNGV. CDR3 size: 12 residues. V was shortened by 5 bases and J by 2 bases, with 5 bases between the two germline ends. The data originate from a study of control samples from healthy donors and cancer patients. Using immunoSEQ multiplex PCR, the repertoire was profiled, and TCRdb retains in-frame clones only, with some absent. Counted here are 70,000 to 85,000 clones, roughly 88% occurring once; the ten biggest clones make up roughly 11%. This clonotype originated in a man aged 55 to 70 with head and neck cancer. Sequencing was carried out using PBMCs. The chain carries TRBV11-2 and TRBJ2-3, with unresolved D. Here the CDR3 reads CASSPHTDTQYF. Here the CDR3 DNA reads TGTGCCAGCAGCCCTCACACAGATACGCAGTATTTT.